Presented here are 16 T cell receptor beta chains from one specimen sequenced in a study of blood T cell repertoires in COVID-19. Generated by immunoSEQ multiplex PCR, the TCRdb table keeps only in-frame clones and is missing some. The sample consists of fewer than 200,000 clones, around 90% of them appearing once. Material for sequencing was peripheral blood. Receptors originate from a man aged 35 to 55 with active or convalescent COVID-19.

V and J are TRBV3-1 (or the pseudogene TRBV3-2) and TRBJ2-3; D perhaps matches TRBD2 (5 bases). The CDR3 is 12 amino acids. V shed 4 bases and J shed 4 bases, with 6 bases lying between them. The germline CDR1 and CDR2 sequences are LGHDT and YNNKEL (reference sequence). CDR3 in DNA: TGTGCCAGCAGCCCGAGGGCAGATACGCAGTATTTT. Residues: CASSPRADTQYF.

The gene calls are TRBV29-1 and TRBJ1-5, with D possibly being TRBD1 (5 bases). Germline CDR1 reads SQVTM; CDR2 reads ANQGSEA. This CDR3 is 14 amino acids long. Trimming removed 4 bases at V and 0 bases at J, with 10 bases between. The CDR3 DNA follows: TGCAGCGTTGTGGACACCGATAGCAATCAGCCCCAGCATTTT. As protein: CSVVDTDSNQPQHF.

This rearrangement joins TRBV30 to TRBJ1-3, with D unclear. CDR1 and CDR2 from the germline V gene are GTSNPN and SVGIG (reference sequence). V was cut by 3 bases and J by 0 bases, with 12 bases left in between. The CDR3 covers 15 residues. DNA of the CDR3: TGTGCCTGGAGGCAGGTTACCACCTCTGGAAACACCATATATTTT. Protein product: CAWRQVTTSGNTIYF.

The J gene is TRBJ1-2, the V gene TRBV19, with D perhaps TRBD1 (6 bases). The V gene lost 5 bases and the J gene lost 6 bases, with 25 bases spanning the gap. The CDR3 runs 17 residues. Per germline, CDR1 LNHDA and CDR2 SQIVND (reference sequence). The CDR3 region is CASSSQGAGAARHGYTF. In DNA, the CDR3 is TGTGCCAGTAGTTCTCAAGGAGCGGGGGCGGCAAGACATGGCTACACCTTC.

V usage is TRBV27 and J usage is TRBJ1-5; no definite D call. With 5 bases removed from V and 0 bases from J, the gap between germline ends came to 8 bases. This CDR3 spans 14 amino acids. Germline lookup yields CDR1 MNHEY and CDR2 SMNVEV (reference sequence). This CDR3 is CASSTEYSNQPQHF. The CDR3, as DNA: TGTGCCAGCAGTACAGAATATAGCAATCAGCCCCAGCATTTT.

The chain uses TRBV24-1 and TRBJ2-2, with D maybe TRBD2 (6 bases). V lost 3 bases and J lost 7, with 14 bases in between. The CDR3 runs to 15 residues. CDR1 KGHDR and CDR2 SFDVKD come from the germline V gene. The CDR3: CATSDPGSWDGELFF. Written as DNA, the CDR3 is TGTGCCACCAGTGATCCCGGGAGCTGGGACGGGGAGCTGTTTTTT.

The rearrangement uses TRBV30 and TRBJ2-1; 10 bases line up with TRBD1. J gave up 7 bases and V 8 bases, and 5 bases lay outside the gene matches. The V gene's germline CDR1 is GTSNPN and CDR2 SVGIG (reference sequence). There are 12 residues in the CDR3. The CDR3 nucleotides are TGTGCCGGCCGGGACAGGGGTAATGAGCAGTTCTTC. It translates to CAGRDRGNEQFF.

The rearrangement uses TRBV28 and TRBJ1-1; TRBD1 matches 7 bases. CDR3 size: 13 residues. V was clipped by 7 bases and J by 2 bases; unmatched bases: 4. Germline values: CDR1 MDHEN, CDR2 SYDVKM. CDR3 in DNA: TGTGCCAGCACGAGAGGGGGCAACACTGAAGCTTTCTTT. It encodes CASTRGGNTEAFF.

Comment on this clone: Other DNA sequences in this specimen translate into the identical CDR3. The chain recombines TRBV5-1 with TRBJ1-2, with D perhaps TRBD1 (5 bases). V was pared by 0 bases and J by 6 bases, with 12 bases between. The germline gives CDR1 SGHRS, CDR2 YFSETQ. This CDR3 is built from 14 residues. The CDR3 sequence: CASSLGPEGDGYTF. As DNA, the CDR3 is TGCGCCAGCAGCTTGGGACCCGAAGGGGATGGCTACACCTTC.

This rearrangement joins TRBV9 to TRBJ2-3; TRBD2 agrees at 9 bases. This CDR3 contains 16 residues. Trimming removed 2 bases from V and 1 base from J; junction bases left unmatched: 5. Germline loops: CDR1 SGDLS, CDR2 YYNGEE. The CDR3 reads CASSVYGGGGTDTQYF. CDR3 DNA: TGTGCCAGCAGCGTTTACGGCGGGGGGGGCACAGATACGCAGTATTTT.

This chain connects TRBV5-1 to TRBJ2-7; weak D call: TRBD2 (6 bases). Trimming removed 0 bases from V and 5 bases from J, with 12 bases in between. The CDR3 spans 14 residues. The germline V gene encodes CDR1 SGHRS and CDR2 YFSETQ. As DNA, the CDR3 is TGCGCCAGCAGCTTGGGGGGGGAGAACCACGAGCAGTACTTC. Translating gives CASSLGGENHEQYF.

The genes are TRBV5-1 and TRBJ2-3; D not certain. V gave up 0 bases and J gave up 0 bases, with 8 bases separating them. The CDR3 runs 15 residues. Germline values: CDR1 SGHRS, CDR2 YFSETQ. The CDR3 DNA reads as TGCGCCAGCAGCTTGGCACAGATAAGCACAGATACGCAGTATTTT. Protein product: CASSLAQISTDTQYF.

The chain links TRBV6-2 or TRBV6-3 to TRBJ2-7, with D possibly being TRBD2 (6 bases). The CDR3 runs to 17 residues. Trimming pared 2 bases from V and 5 bases from J, leaving 22 bases between. Germline V gene lookup returns CDR1 MNHEY and CDR2 SVGEGT. CDR3 nucleotide sequence: TGTGCCAGCAGTTACGATCCGGCGGGGCCTTTTCGCGACGAGCAGTACTTC. Its protein is CASSYDPAGPFRDEQYF.

This sequence joins TRBV18 and TRBJ1-4; TRBD1 agrees at 11 bases. Trimming cost V 3 bases and J 0 bases; bases outside gene matches: 12. CDR1 is KGHSH and CDR2 is LQKENI in the germline V gene. CDR3 size: 20 residues. The CDR3 coding sequence is TGTGCCAGCTCACCGAGATCCGGGACAGGGGGAATCGCAACTAATGAAAAACTGTTTTTT. The encoded protein is CASSPRSGTGGIATNEKLFF.

The V gene is TRBV5-1, the J gene TRBJ2-3, with D uncertain. CDR3 length: 15 amino acids. V lost 0 bases and J 4 bases, leaving 12 bases between the germline ends. Germline assignment: CDR1 SGHRS and CDR2 YFSETQ. The CDR3 DNA follows: TGCGCCAGCAGCTTGGACTTGCCTAGTGCAGATACGCAGTATTTT. Amino acids: CASSLDLPSADTQYF.

The rearrangement links TRBV3-1 (or the pseudogene TRBV3-2) to TRBJ2-3, with 10 nucleotides matching TRBD2. This CDR3 has 15 residues. Germline V gives CDR1 LGHDT, CDR2 YNNKEL (reference sequence). Trimming cost V 0 bases and J 6 bases; bases outside gene matches: 3. The chain's CDR3 is CASSQDPTSGDTQYF. For the CDR3, the DNA is TGTGCCAGCAGCCAAGATCCGACTAGCGGGGATACGCAGTATTTT.